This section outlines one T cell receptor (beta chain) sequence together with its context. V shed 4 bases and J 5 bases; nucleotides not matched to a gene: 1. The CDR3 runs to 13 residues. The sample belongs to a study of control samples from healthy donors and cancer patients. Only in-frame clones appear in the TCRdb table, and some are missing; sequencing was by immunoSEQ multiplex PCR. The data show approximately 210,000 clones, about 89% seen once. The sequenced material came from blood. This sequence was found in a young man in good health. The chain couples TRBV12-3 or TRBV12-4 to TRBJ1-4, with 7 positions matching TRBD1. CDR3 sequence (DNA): TGTGCCAGCAGTTGGGACAGAAATGAAAAACTGTTTTTT. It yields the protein CASSWDRNEKLFF.